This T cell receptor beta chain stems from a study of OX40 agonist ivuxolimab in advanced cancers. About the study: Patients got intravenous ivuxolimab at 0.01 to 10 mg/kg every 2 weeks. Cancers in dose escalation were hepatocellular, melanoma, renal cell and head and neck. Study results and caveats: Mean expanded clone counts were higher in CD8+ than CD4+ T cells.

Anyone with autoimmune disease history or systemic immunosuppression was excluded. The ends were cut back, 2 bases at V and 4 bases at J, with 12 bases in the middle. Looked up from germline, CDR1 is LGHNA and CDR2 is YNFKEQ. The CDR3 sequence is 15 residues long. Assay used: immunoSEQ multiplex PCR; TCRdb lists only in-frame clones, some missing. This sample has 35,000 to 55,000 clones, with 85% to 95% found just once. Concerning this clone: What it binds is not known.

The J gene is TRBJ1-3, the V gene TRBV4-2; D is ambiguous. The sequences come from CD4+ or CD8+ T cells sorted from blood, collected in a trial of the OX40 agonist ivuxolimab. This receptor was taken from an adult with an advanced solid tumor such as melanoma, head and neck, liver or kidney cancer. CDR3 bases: TGTGCCAGCAGCCAACCGGGGTTCGAAGGAAACACCATATATTTT. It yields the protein CASSQPGFEGNTIYF.